The sequence of this T cell receptor beta chain was determined in a study of spatial heterogeneity in lung cancer. Study context: Samples were donated by 72 untreated early-stage non-small cell lung cancer patients. TCR and UMI combinations that were unique each appeared, on average, more than ten times in raw reads. Study results and limitations: Compared with follow-up, resection was when ubiquitous expanded tumor TCRs appeared in blood more.

TCR cDNA molecules each carried a unique molecular identifier. Using its own MiXCR run on the 5' RACE reads, TCRdb lists one record per CDR3 protein. This table has about 52,000 distinct CDR3 sequences, less than 9% appearing once. A word on this clonotype: The antigen is undetermined.

The time point: blood at routine non-recurrence follow-up after resection. From tumor, nontumor lung or frozen PBMC, whole RNA was taken unsorted for sequencing. This clonotype originated in a female donor with early-stage non-small cell lung cancer. The sample in question was PBMCs, obtained at follow-up.

The chain's CDR3 is CSRGGADGYTF. In DNA form, the CDR3 reads TGCAGCAGAGGGGGCGCAGATGGCTACACCTTC. The chain couples TRBV29-1 to TRBJ1-2, with TRBD1 matching over 7 bases. Trimming took 8 bases from V and 6 from J; bases not matched to a gene: 6. The CDR3 covers 11 residues. CDR1 SQVTM and CDR2 ANQGSEA come from the germline V gene.